This T cell receptor (beta chain) is drawn from a study of blood T cells in healthy people across ages. Study-level points and caveats: Unsorted PBMCs blocked a conclusive comparison of naive and antigen-experienced cells. No one knew whether donors had CMV, which possibly confounded expanded clonotype changes.

Using a J-beta primer mix together with a sample-barcoded 5' primer, a second PCR was run for about 7 to 12 cycles. TCRdb used MiXCR to reprocess the 5' RACE reads, holding one entry per CDR3 protein. Of 650,000 to 950,000 distinct CDR3 sequences listed, about 42% were seen once; the top ten hold 15% to 25%. The V gene end was trimmed by 4 bases and the J gene end by 1 base; junction bases not matched to a gene: 10. Germline CDR1 is SGHTA and CDR2 is FQGNSA. The CDR3 loop spans 18 amino acids. About this clonotype itself: Antigen specificity is unknown.

The TCR sequence derives from a man in his 60s in good health. The chain recombines TRBV7-2 with TRBJ2-5; 12 bases align to TRBD2. The sequenced sample consisted of blood. In DNA form, the CDR3 reads TGTGCCAGCAGCTACGGCGGGCTAGCGGGGGGGCTCCAAGAGACCCAGTACTTC. Translated, it gives CASSYGGLAGGLQETQYF.